This T cell receptor (beta chain) was documented in a study of blood T cells in healthy people across ages. Worth noting for this clonotype: At one end, the junction sequence differs from germline, possibly due to a read error.

CDR1 and CDR2 from the germline V gene are SGHRS and YFSETQ. The CDR3 is 15 amino acids. Together with a sample-barcoded 5' primer, a J-beta primer mix was included in a second PCR lasting roughly 6 to 12 cycles. Each TCR beta cDNA got a 12-nucleotide random molecular identifier. TCRdb independently ran MiXCR on the 5' RACE reads; one entry per CDR3 protein. The sample includes under 800,000 distinct CDR3 sequences, roughly 44% of them seen just once. This receptor was obtained from a woman aged 55 to 70 in good health. Sequenced material: blood. The chain recombines TRBV5-1 with TRBJ2-3; 10 bases match TRBD1. CDR3 residues: CANSYGQGGTDTQYF. The DNA for the CDR3 is TGCGCCAACAGCTACGGACAGGGGGGCACAGATACGCAGTATTTT.